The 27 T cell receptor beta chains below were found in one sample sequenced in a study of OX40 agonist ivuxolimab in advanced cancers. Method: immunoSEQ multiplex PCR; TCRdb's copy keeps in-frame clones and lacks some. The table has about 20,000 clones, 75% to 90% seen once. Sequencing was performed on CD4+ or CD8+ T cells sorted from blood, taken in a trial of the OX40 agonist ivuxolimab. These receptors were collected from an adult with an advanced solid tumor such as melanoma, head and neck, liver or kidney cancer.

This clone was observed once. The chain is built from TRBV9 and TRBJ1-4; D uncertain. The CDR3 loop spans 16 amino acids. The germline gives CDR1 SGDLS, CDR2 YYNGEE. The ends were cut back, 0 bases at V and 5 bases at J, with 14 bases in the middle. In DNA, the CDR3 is TGTGCCAGCAGCGTAGTAGGATCCGGGAGGAATGAAAAACTGTTTTTT. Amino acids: CASSVVGSGRNEKLFF.

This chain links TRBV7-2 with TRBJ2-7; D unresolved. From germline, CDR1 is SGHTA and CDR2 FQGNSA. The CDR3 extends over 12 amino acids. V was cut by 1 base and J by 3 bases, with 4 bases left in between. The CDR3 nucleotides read TGTGCCAGCAGCTTAGATTTCTACGAGCAGTACTTC. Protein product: CASSLDFYEQYF.

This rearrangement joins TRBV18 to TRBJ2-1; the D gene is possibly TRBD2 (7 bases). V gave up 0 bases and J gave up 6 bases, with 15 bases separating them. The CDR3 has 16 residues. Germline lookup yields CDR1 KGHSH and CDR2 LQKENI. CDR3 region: CASSPPGGGGVNEQFF. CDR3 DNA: TGTGCCAGCTCACCACCCGGCGGGGGCGGGGTCAATGAGCAGTTCTTC.

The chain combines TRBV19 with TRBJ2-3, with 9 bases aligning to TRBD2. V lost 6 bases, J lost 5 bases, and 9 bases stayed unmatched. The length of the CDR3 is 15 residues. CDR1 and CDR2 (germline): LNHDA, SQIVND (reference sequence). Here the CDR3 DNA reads TGTGCCAGTAGGGGTAGCGGGGGAGGAGGAGATACGCAGTATTTT. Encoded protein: CASRGSGGGGDTQYF. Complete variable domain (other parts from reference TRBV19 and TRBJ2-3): DGGITQSPKYLFRKEGQNVTLSCEQNLNHDAMYWYRQDPGQGLRLIYYSQIVNDFQKGDIAEGYSVSREKKESFPLTVTSAQKNPTAFYLCASRGSGGGGDTQYFGPGTRLTVL.

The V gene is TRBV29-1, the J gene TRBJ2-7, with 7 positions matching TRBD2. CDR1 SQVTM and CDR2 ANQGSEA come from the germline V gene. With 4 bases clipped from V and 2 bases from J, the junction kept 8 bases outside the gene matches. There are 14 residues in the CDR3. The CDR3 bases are TGCAGCGTTGTCGGGACTACTAAAACCTACGAGCAGTACTTC. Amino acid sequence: CSVVGTTKTYEQYF.

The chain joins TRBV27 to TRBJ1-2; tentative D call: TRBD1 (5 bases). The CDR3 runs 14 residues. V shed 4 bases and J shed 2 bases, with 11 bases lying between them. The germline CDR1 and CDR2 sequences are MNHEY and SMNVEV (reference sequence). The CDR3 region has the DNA TGTGCCAGCAGTTCCATACCAGGGAACTATGGCTACACCTTC. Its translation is CASSSIPGNYGYTF.

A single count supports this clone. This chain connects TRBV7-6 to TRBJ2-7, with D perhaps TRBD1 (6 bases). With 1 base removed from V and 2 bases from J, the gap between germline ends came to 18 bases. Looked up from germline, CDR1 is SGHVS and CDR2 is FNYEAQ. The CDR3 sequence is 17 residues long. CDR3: CASSLEAHGGGPYEQYF. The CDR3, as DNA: TGTGCCAGCAGCTTAGAAGCGCATGGGGGCGGGCCCTACGAGCAGTACTTC.

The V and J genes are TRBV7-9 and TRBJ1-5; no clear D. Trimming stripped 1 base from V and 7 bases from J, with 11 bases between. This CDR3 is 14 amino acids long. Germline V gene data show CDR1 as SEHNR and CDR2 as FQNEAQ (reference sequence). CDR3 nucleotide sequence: TGTGCCAGCAGCTTAGTGGCGGTGGAGCAGCCCCAGCATTTT. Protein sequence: CASSLVAVEQPQHF.

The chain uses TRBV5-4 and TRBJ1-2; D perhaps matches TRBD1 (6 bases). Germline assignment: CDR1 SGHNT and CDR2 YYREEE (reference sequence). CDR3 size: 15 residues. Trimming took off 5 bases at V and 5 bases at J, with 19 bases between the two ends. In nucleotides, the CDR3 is TGTGCCAGCAGTTACGGGCCACAGGGTGTATATGGCTACACCTTC. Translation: CASSYGPQGVYGYTF.

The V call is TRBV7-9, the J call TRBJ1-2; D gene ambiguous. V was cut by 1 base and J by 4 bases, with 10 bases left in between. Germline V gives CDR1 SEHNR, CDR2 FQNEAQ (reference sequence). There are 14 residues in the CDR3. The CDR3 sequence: CASSLVTGVYGYTF. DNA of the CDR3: TGTGCCAGCAGCTTAGTAACTGGTGTCTATGGCTACACCTTC.

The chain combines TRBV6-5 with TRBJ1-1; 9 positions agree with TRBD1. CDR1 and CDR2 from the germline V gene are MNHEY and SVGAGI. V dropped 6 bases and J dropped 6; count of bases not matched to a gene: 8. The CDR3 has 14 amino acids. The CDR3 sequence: CASSPGQGLAEAFF. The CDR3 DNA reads TGTGCCAGCAGCCCGGGACAGGGTTTGGCTGAAGCTTTCTTT.

The CDR3 region has the DNA TGTGCCAGCAGCGTAGAGGGGCAGGTTGAAGCTTTCTTT. It encodes CASSVEGQVEAFF. The V and J genes are TRBV9 and TRBJ1-1, with D possibly being TRBD1 (5 bases). Germline values: CDR1 SGDLS, CDR2 YYNGEE. The germline V and J ends were trimmed by 0 bases and 7 bases, with 10 bases remaining between them. There are 13 residues in the CDR3.

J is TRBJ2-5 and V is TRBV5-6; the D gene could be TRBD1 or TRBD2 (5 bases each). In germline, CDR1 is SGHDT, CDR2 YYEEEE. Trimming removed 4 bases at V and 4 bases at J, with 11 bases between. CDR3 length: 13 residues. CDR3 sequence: CASSGDGRETQYF. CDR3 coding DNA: TGTGCCAGCAGCGGGGACGGGCGAGAGACCCAGTACTTC.

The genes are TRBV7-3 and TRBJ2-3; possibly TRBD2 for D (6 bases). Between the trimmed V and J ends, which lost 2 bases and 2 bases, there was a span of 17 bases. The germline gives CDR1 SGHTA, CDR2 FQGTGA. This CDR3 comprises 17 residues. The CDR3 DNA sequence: TGTGCCAGCAGCTTAGAGGGACTTTACAGCCTCACAGATACGCAGTATTTT. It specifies CASSLEGLYSLTDTQYF.

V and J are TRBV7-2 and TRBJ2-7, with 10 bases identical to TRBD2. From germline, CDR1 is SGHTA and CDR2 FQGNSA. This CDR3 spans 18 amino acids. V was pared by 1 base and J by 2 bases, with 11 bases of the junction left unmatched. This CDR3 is CASSLVNYGTSVAYEQYF. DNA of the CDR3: TGTGCCAGCAGCTTAGTGAACTATGGGACTAGCGTGGCCTACGAGCAGTACTTC. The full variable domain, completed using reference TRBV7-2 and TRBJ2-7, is GAGVSQSPSNKVTEKGKDVELRCDPISGHTALYWYRQSLGQGLEFLIYFQGNSAPDKSGLPSDRFSAERTGGSVSTLTIQRTQQEDSAVYLCASSLVNYGTSVAYEQYFGPGTRLTVT.

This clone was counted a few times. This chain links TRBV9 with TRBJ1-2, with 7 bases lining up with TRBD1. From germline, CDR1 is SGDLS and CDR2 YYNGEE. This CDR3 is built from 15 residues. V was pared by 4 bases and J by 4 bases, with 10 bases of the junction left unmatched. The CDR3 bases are TGTGCCAGCAGCCCTCGACAGGGAAAGGGCTATGGCTACACCTTC. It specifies CASSPRQGKGYGYTF.

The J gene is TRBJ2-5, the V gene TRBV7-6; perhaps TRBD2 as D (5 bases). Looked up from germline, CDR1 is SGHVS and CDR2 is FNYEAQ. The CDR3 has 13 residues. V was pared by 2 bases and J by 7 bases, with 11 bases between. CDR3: CASSLLGEGTQYF. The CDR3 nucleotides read TGTGCCAGCAGCTTACTGGGAGAAGGGACCCAGTACTTC. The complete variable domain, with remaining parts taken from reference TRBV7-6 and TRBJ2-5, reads GAGVSQSPRYKVTKRGQDVALRCDPISGHVSLYWYRQALGQGPEFLTYFNYEAQQDKSGLPNDRFSAERPEGSISTLTIQRTEQRDSAMYRCASSLLGEGTQYFGPGTRLLVL.

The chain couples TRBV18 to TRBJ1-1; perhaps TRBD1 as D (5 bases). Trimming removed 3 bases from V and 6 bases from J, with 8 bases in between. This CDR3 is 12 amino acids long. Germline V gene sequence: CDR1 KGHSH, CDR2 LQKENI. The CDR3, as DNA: TGTGCCAGCTCACCGGACACCTCTGAAGCTTTCTTT. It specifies CASSPDTSEAFF.

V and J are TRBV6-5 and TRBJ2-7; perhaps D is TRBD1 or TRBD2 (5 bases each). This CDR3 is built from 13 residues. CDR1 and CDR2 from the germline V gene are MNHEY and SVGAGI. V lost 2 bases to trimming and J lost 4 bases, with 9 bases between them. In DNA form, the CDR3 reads TGTGCCAGCAGTTACATCGGGACGTACGAGCAGTACTTC. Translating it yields CASSYIGTYEQYF.

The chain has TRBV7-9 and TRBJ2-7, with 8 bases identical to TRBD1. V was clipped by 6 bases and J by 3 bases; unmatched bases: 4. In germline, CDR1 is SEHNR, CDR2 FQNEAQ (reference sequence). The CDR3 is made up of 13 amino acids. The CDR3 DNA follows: TGTGCCAGCAGACCAGGACAGGGCTACGAGCAGTACTTC. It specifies CASRPGQGYEQYF.

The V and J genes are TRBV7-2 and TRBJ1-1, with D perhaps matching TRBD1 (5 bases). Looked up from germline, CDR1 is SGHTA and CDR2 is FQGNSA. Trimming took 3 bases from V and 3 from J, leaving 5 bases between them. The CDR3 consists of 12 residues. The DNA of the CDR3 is TGTGCCAGCAGCTTCAGGGACACTGAAGCTTTCTTT. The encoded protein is CASSFRDTEAFF.

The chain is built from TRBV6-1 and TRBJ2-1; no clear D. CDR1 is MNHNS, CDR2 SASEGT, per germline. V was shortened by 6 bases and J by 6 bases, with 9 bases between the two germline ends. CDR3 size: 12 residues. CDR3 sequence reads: CASSPPLNEQFF. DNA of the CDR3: TGTGCCAGCAGCCCCCCTCTCAATGAGCAGTTCTTC.

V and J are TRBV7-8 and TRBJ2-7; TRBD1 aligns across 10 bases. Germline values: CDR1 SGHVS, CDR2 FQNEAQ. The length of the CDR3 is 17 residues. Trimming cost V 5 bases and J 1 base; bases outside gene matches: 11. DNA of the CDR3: TGTGCCAGCAGCCCTAGGCCGGCGGGACAGGGGTCCTACGAGCAGTACTTC. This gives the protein CASSPRPAGQGSYEQYF. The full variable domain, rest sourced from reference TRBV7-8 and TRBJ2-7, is GAGVSQSPRYKVAKRGQDVALRCDPISGHVSLFWYQQALGQGPEFLTYFQNEAQLDKSGLPSDRFFAERPEGSVSTLKIQRTQQEDSAVYLCASSPRPAGQGSYEQYFGPGTRLTVT.

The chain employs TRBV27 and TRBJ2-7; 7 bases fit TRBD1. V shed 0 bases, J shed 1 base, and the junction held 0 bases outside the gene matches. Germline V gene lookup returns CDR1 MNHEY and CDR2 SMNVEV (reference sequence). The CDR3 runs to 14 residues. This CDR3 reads CASSLSGQSYEQYF. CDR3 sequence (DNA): TGTGCCAGCAGTTTATCGGGACAGTCCTACGAGCAGTACTTC.

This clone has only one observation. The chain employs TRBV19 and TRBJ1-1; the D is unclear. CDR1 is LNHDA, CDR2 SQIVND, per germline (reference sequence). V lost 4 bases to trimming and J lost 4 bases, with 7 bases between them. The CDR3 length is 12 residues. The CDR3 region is CASSTSVTEAFF. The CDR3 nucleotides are TGTGCCAGTAGTACCTCGGTCACTGAAGCTTTCTTT.

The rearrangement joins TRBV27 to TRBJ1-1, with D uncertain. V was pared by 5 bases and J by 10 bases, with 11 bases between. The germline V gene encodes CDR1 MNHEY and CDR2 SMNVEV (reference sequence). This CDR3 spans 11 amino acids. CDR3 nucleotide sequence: TGTGCCAGCAGTCTACGAGGACGAGCTTTCTTT. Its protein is CASSLRGRAFF.

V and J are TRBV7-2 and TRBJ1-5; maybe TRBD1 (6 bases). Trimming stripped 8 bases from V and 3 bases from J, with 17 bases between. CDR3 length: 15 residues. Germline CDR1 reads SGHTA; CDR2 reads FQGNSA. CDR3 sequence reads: CASSDSAWFNQPQHF. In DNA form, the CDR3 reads TGTGCCAGCTCGGACAGCGCGTGGTTCAATCAGCCCCAGCATTTT.